These T cell receptor beta chains were read from a single sample in a study of T cell responses to AZD1222 COVID-19 vaccine. Data came from immunoSEQ multiplex PCR; TCRdb stores just in-frame clones and leaves some out. The table lists approximately 200,000 clones, approximately 93% of them singletons. The sample here was peripheral blood, taken 28 days after the second AZD1222 dose. The receptors derive from an adult who received the AZD1222 COVID-19 vaccine. The CDR3 runs from the conserved cysteine through the conserved F or W. Each record gives: clone size, V gene, CDR3 length, J gene, CDR3 protein. A clone size is listed for some rows: how often the clone was seen (once, few, many), or a class if it is expanded.

>NA|TRBV7-2|15|TRBJ1-6
CASSLESKGQGTLHF
>NA|TRBV7-2|15|TRBJ2-1
CASSLMGTANNEQFF
>once|TRBV19|15|TRBJ2-7
CASSPWDSSAYEQYF
>NA|TRBV11-2|14|TRBJ1-2
CASSLDYANYGYTF
>few|TRBV6-5|14|TRBJ1-1
CASSYLQGNTEAFF
>once|TRBV19|13|TRBJ1-5
CASSRDGNQPQHF
>NA|TRBV28|12|TRBJ1-1
CASSFEYTEAFF
>NA|TRBV28|12|TRBJ2-7
CASSFTQNEQYF
>NA|TRBV12-3/TRBV12-4|12|TRBJ2-1
CASSWNQEGWFF
>NA|TRBV18|14|TRBJ2-2
CASSPLGGTGELFF
>NA|TRBV2|13|TRBJ2-1
CASWTGGRDEQFF
>NA|TRBV10-3|14|TRBJ2-5
CAISDTTGQETQYF
>once|TRBV28|15|TRBJ2-5
CASSFWGGSSETQYF
>NA|TRBV6-5|14|TRBJ2-7
CASRIRDGGVAEYF
>NA|TRBV6-1|12|TRBJ2-1
CASSELGGGQFF